This T cell receptor beta chain was found in a study of T cells in Graves' hyperthyroidism and ophthalmopathy. Overall study results and limits: Ophthalmopathy was separated from stable hyperthyroidism by a 13 V-J model. Blood also carried most thyroid clonotypes expanded above 0.001.

Clinicians diagnosed patients from clinical symptoms, serum thyroxine and TRAb, thyroid ultrasound and orbital computed tomography. Ten or more counts support this clonotype. Its antigen is not identified. What was amplified from RNA transcripts were TCR beta CDR3 regions. HTBI primers were employed in a first-round RT-PCR of the TCR CDR3. TCRdb fed the multiplex PCR reads into MiXCR, producing one record per CDR3 protein. The sample contains over 700,000 distinct CDR3 sequences, around 19% of which appear only once. Germline V gives CDR1 DFQATT, CDR2 SNEGSKA (reference sequence). Trimming took 5 bases from V and 4 from J, leaving 13 bases between them. This CDR3 comprises 13 residues.

This TCR came from a woman in her fifties or sixties with Graves' hyperthyroidism that later progressed to Graves' ophthalmopathy. Material for sequencing was blood. J is TRBJ2-3 and V is TRBV20-1; D is unresolved. CDR3 bases: TGCAGTGCTGCCGAAGTATTTGCAGATACGCAGTATTTT. Amino acids: CSAAEVFADTQYF.